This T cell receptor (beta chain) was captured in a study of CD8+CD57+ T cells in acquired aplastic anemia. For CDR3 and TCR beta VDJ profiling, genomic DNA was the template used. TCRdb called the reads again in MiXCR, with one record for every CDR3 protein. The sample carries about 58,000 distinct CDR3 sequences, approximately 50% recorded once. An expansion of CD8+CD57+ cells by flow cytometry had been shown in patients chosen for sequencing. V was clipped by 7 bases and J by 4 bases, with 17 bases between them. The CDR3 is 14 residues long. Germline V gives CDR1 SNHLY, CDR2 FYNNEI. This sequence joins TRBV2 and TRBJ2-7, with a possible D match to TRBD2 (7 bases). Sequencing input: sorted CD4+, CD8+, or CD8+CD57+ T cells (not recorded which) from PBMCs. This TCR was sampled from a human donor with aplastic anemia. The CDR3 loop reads CASKIGGGDYEQYF. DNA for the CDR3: TGTGCCAGCAAGATAGGAGGGGGGGATTACGAGCAGTACTTC.